What follows describes a single T cell receptor beta chain. Its target is unknown. This record comes from a study of T-cell memory formation after mild COVID-19. Overall study results and limits: Clones that contracted from day 15 to 85 were balanced CD4/CD8, while later expanders leaned CD4+.

The CDR3 totals 15 residues. V lost 3 bases and J lost 0, with 12 bases in between. The germline gives CDR1 SGHRS, CDR2 YFSETQ. TCRdb re-analysed the 5' RACE reads in MiXCR, keeping a single row per CDR3 protein. The sample has about 210,000 distinct CDR3 sequences; about 10% are singletons. The receptor comes from a man younger than 30 who had mild COVID-19 (a few samples of this study predate the infection). Cell type and time point are not known. The chain uses TRBV5-1 and TRBJ2-5; D perhaps matches TRBD2 (5 bases). Material: PBMCs or a T cell subset sorted from them (not recorded which). The CDR3 DNA follows: TGCGCCAGCAGCTGGACTCCATCGTACCAAGAGACCCAGTACTTC. Amino acids: CASSWTPSYQETQYF.